This T cell receptor (beta chain) was recovered during a study of molecular identifiers for immune sequencing clone quantification. TCRdb recomputed calls from the PCR reads with MiXCR, one row per CDR3 protein. This sample has roughly 55,000 distinct CDR3 sequences; roughly a third occur once, and the top ten carry roughly 3.8%. Germline assignment: CDR1 SGHDT and CDR2 YYEEEE. The CDR3 has 13 residues. The germline V and J ends were trimmed by 1 base and 2 bases, with 7 bases remaining between them. In its sample, this clonotype was seen a few times. The receptor comes from a human donor in good health. Some libraries in this study had Jurkat cell RNA spiked in. Sequenced: naive CD8+ T cells from blood, with Jurkat cell RNA spiked in. Subset described: FACS-sorted CD8+CD4-CCR7+CD45RA+ naive T cells. V and J are TRBV5-6 and TRBJ2-7; D is uncertain. CDR3 in DNA: TGTGCCAGCAGCTTGAGGCAGCCCTACGAGCAGTACTTC. Its protein product is CASSLRQPYEQYF.